The 3 T cell receptor beta chains presented below share a single source sample, sequenced in a study of blood T cell repertoires in COVID-19. TCRdb's copy holds only in-frame clones and misses some; the assay was immunoSEQ multiplex PCR. The table includes over 80,000 clones, 80% to 90% detected once. The sequenced sample was peripheral blood. These receptors came from a man aged 50-60 years with acute or convalescent COVID-19.

V usage is TRBV9 and J usage is TRBJ1-2, with D possibly TRBD1 on 5 matching bases. In germline, CDR1 is SGDLS, CDR2 YYNGEE. V shed 2 bases and J shed 7 bases, with 12 bases lying between them. This CDR3 spans 13 amino acids. This chain's CDR3 is CASSVIGGAGYTF. CDR3 sequence (DNA): TGTGCCAGCAGCGTCATTGGAGGGGCTGGCTACACCTTC.

The rearrangement joins TRBV2 to TRBJ1-2; D is unresolved. CDR3 length equals 10 residues. CDR1 and CDR2 from the germline V gene are SNHLY and FYNNEI. V was clipped by 6 bases and J by 7 bases, with 6 bases between them. CDR3 nucleotide sequence: TGTGCCAGCAGGGACTCTGGCTACACCTTC. It is translated as CASRDSGYTF. The whole variable domain, filled in from reference TRBV2 and TRBJ1-2, reads EPEVTQTPSHQVTQMGQEVILRCVPISNHLYFYWYRQILGQKVEFLVSFYNNEISEKSEIFDDQFSVERPDGSNFTLKIRSTKLEDSAMYFCASRDSGYTFGSGTRLTVV.

The chain has TRBV18 and TRBJ2-3, with D perhaps TRBD1 (6 bases). V lost 0 bases to trimming and J lost 4 bases, with 8 bases between them. The CDR3 loop spans 14 amino acids. CDR1 and CDR2 (germline): KGHSH, LQKENI. The CDR3 loop is CASSPPQGPDTQYF. The CDR3 nucleotides read TGTGCCAGCTCACCACCACAGGGACCAGATACGCAGTATTTT.